What follows is one TCR beta chain and its context. The CDR3 loop spans 19 amino acids. The data were obtained in a study of blood T cell repertoires in COVID-19. Across the whole study: The analysed material was cDNA or gDNA that came from T cells, B-cell-depleted T cells, or PBMCs.

Original analysis: Estimates of nucleated cell counts were drawn from the amplification of reference gene primers. The data were produced by immunoSEQ multiplex PCR, yet TCRdb's version contains in-frame clones alone and is incomplete. Clone size and V and J calls were adopted from that table, with D and trimming inferred from the DNA. The table lists around 30,000 clones, about 90% of them singletons, with more than 2% in the top ten. Sequenced input: peripheral blood. The chain has TRBV12-2 and TRBJ2-3; the table's D call, TRBD2, has no DNA check behind it. TRBV12-2 is given as a pseudogene. The clonotype comes from a man aged 50 to 60 with active COVID-19. The CDR3 here is CASRSPRLAGTGRVDTQYF. For the CDR3, the DNA is TGTGCAAGTCGCTCCCCAAGACTAGCGGGAACCGGCCGCGTGGATACGCAGTATTTT.